This T cell receptor (beta chain) was documented in a study of blood T cells in healthy people across ages. Study background: Per two T cells, template switching captured roughly one barcoded beta molecule. Study conclusions and caveats: Age showed a roughly linear inverse relationship with TCR beta diversity per million T cells.

A remark on this clonotype: Its specificity is not known.

The authors ran a second PCR of 7 to 11 cycles using a sample-barcoded 5' primer and a J-beta primer mix. TCRdb analysed the 5' RACE reads with MiXCR anew, one entry per CDR3 protein. There are hundreds of thousands of distinct CDR3 sequences in the sample; 24% occur only once, and roughly 10% lies in the top ten. V gave up 6 bases and J gave up 4 bases, with 12 bases separating them. The CDR3 is 13 residues long. Per the germline V gene, CDR1 is ENHRY and CDR2 is SYGVKD. This sample also appeared in a second study, on T cells of mothers and their children.

The sample consisted of blood. The sequence was obtained from a boy between 10 and 17 years old in good health. The rearrangement links TRBV10-3 to TRBJ2-5; D not certain. CDR3: CAISLNPRETQYF. The CDR3, as DNA: TGTGCCATCAGCCTAAATCCAAGAGAGACCCAGTACTTC.